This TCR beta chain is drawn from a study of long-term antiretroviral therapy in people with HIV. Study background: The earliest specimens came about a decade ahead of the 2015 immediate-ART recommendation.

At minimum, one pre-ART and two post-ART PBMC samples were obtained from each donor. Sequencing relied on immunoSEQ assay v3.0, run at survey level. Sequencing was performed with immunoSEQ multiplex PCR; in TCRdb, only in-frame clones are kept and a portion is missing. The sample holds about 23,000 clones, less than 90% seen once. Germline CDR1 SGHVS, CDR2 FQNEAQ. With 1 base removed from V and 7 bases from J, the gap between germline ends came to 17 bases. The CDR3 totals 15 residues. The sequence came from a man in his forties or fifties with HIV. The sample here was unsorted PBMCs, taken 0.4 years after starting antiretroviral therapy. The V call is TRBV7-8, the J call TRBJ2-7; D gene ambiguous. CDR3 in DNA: TGTGCCAGCAGCTTAGAGGAGACCCGGGTAACAGAGCAGTACTTC. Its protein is CASSLEETRVTEQYF. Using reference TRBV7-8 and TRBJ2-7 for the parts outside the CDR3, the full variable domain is GAGVSQSPRYKVAKRGQDVALRCDPISGHVSLFWYQQALGQGPEFLTYFQNEAQLDKSGLPSDRFFAERPEGSVSTLKIQRTQQEDSAVYLCASSLEETRVTEQYFGPGTRLTVT.